The rows below give T cell receptor beta chains drawn from one sample of a study of T cells in Graves' hyperthyroidism and ophthalmopathy. TCRdb reanalysed the multiplex PCR reads using MiXCR and keeps one entry per CDR3 protein. Of fewer than 800,000 distinct CDR3 sequences in the sample, less than 20% were seen once. Sequencing was done on a sample of blood. These receptors were collected from a man aged 18 to 30 with Graves' hyperthyroidism. The CDR3 runs from the conserved cysteine through the conserved F or W. Each record gives: J gene, D gene, V gene, clone size, CDR3 DNA, CDR3 protein. A D gene is named only where the DNA matches it firmly. Not every row has a clone size; where given, it reads once, few, many or a size class.

>TRBJ2-3|TRBD2|TRBV9|NA
TGTGCCAGCAGTACAAGCGGGGGGAGCACAGATACGCAGTATTTT
CASSTSGGSTDTQYF
>TRBJ2-1|TRBD2|TRBV28|many
TGTGCCAGCATTCCGCTAGCGGGCTCGAGCTCCTACAATGAGCAGTTCTTC
CASIPLAGSSSYNEQFF
>TRBJ1-5|NA|TRBV29-1|few
TGCAGCGTACCGGGACAAGGAGATCAGCCCCAGCATTTT
CSVPGQGDQPQHF
>TRBJ1-5|NA|TRBV2|many
TGTGCCAGCGGGTGGGATAGCAATCAGCCCCAGCATTTT
CASGWDSNQPQHF
>TRBJ1-2|NA|TRBV20-1|many
TGCAGTGCTCGAGACGGCTATGGCTACACCTTC
CSARDGYGYTF
>TRBJ2-3|NA|TRBV20-1|NA
TGCAGTGCTACGGACAGCGCCTACGATACGCAGTATTTT
CSATDSAYDTQYF
>TRBJ2-5|NA|TRBV11-2|many
TGTGCCAGCAGCTTACACAGCTTGTGGGGCACCGAGACCCAGTACTTC
CASSLHSLWGTETQYF
>TRBJ2-1|NA|TRBV19|NA
TGTGCCAGTAGTATTCGGGGTTCATCCAATGAGCAGTTCTTC
CASSIRGSSNEQFF
>TRBJ2-5|TRBD1|TRBV25-1|NA
TGTGCCAGCAGTGCTTGGACAGGGGGGAACCAGTACTTC
CASSAWTGGNQYF
>TRBJ1-3|NA|TRBV19|few
TGTGCCAGTAGTATAGTCAGTTCCTCTGGAAACACCATATATTTT
CASSIVSSSGNTIYF
>TRBJ2-1|NA|TRBV28|NA
TGTGCCAGCACCACCGTCAAGGACTTTCCGTTCTTC
CASTTVKDFPFF
>TRBJ2-7|NA|TRBV10-3|many
TGTGCCATCAGTGAACAGCCCCTACGAGAGCAGTACTTC
CAISEQPLREQYF
>TRBJ2-2|NA|TRBV6-2/TRBV6-3|NA
TGTGCCAGCAGTTACCCGACTAGTTGGAACACCGGGGAGCTGTTTTTT
CASSYPTSWNTGELFF
>TRBJ1-5|NA|TRBV5-5|few
TGTGCCAGCAGCTTGGGGGAGGGGACTTACCCCGATCAGCCCCAGCATTTT
CASSLGEGTYPDQPQHF
>TRBJ2-1|TRBD2|TRBV7-3|NA
TGTGCCAGCAGCTTGGGACTAGCGGGAGTGCGGCCCTACAATGAGCAGTTCTTC
CASSLGLAGVRPYNEQFF
>TRBJ2-3|NA|TRBV3-1|NA
TGTGCCAGCAGCTCGTGGACTGAAGATACGCAGTATTTT
CASSSWTEDTQYF
>TRBJ2-2|TRBD2|TRBV28|few
TGTGCCAGCAACTTTTGGGGACTAGCGGGAGCTAACACCGGGGAGCTGTTTTTT
CASNFWGLAGANTGELFF
>TRBJ1-1|TRBD1|TRBV7-6|many
TGTGCCAGCAGCGCAGGGGGTGGGGCTGAAGCTTTCTTT
CASSAGGGAEAFF
>TRBJ2-7|NA|TRBV11-2|many
TGTGCCAGCAGCTTATATGGGGATCTCTACGAGCAGTACTTC
CASSLYGDLYEQYF
>TRBJ2-5|NA|TRBV20-1|many
TGCAGTGCTAACCACGATAAGGCGCAAGAGACCCAGTACTTC
CSANHDKAQETQYF
>TRBJ2-1|NA|TRBV7-2|many
TGTGCCAGCAGCTTCCTAGATTCGAGCTCCTACAATGAGCAGTTCTTC
CASSFLDSSSYNEQFF
>TRBJ2-2|TRBD2|TRBV6-2/TRBV6-3|NA
TGTGCCAGCAGTTACTCGGGACTAGCGGGGAACACCGGGGAGCTGTTTTTT
CASSYSGLAGNTGELFF
>TRBJ1-2|TRBD1|TRBV28|many
TGTGCCAGCAGCCCGGGGGGGACAGGGCTCTCTAGTGGCTACACCTTC
CASSPGGTGLSSGYTF
>TRBJ2-7|TRBD2|TRBV4-2|few
TGTGCCAGCAGCCAAGAGACCCGCGGGACTACCTACGAGCAGTACTTC
CASSQETRGTTYEQYF
>TRBJ1-1|TRBD1|TRBV29-1|many
TGCAGCGTTGCGGGACAGGGAGGCACTGAAGCTTTCTTT
CSVAGQGGTEAFF
>TRBJ2-2|NA|TRBV7-9|NA
TGTGCCAGCAAGTCGGGGCCCCCCGGGGAGCTGTTTTTT
CASKSGPPGELFF
>TRBJ2-7|TRBD1|TRBV3-1|few
TGTGCCAGCAGCCTCGGGACAGGTGCCCCCTACGAGCAGTACTTC
CASSLGTGAPYEQYF
>TRBJ2-1|TRBD2|TRBV27|many
TGTGCCAGCACCCAACTAGCGGGGGATGAGCAGTTCTTC
CASTQLAGDEQFF
>TRBJ2-5|TRBD2|TRBV7-8|many
TGTGCCAGCAGCTTGGAGTTGGGACTAGCGGGAACGCTAGAAGAGACCCAGTACTTC
CASSLELGLAGTLEETQYF
>TRBJ2-1|TRBD1|TRBV7-2|many
TGTGCCAGCAGCTTAGGTACAGGGGCGAATGAGCAGTTCTTC
CASSLGTGANEQFF
>TRBJ2-7|TRBD2|TRBV3-1|few
TGTGCCAGCAGTCGGACTAGCAGGGGAAAGCCCTACGAGCAGTACTTC
CASSRTSRGKPYEQYF
>TRBJ2-3|NA|TRBV9|NA
TGTGCCAGCAGCGTAGCCGGGGCTTGGACAGATACGCAGTATTTT
CASSVAGAWTDTQYF
>TRBJ2-7|TRBD2|TRBV9|many
TGTGCCAGCAGCGTGGGACTAGCGGGAGCACTAGGCGAGCAGTACTTC
CASSVGLAGALGEQYF
>TRBJ2-1|TRBD2|TRBV6-2/TRBV6-3|few
TGTGCCAGCAGTTACCACCCGGGGGCTAGCGGGAACAATGAGCAGTTCTTC
CASSYHPGASGNNEQFF
>TRBJ2-2|TRBD1|TRBV7-2|many
TGTGCCAGCAGCGGTCGACAGGGACCCACCGGGGAGCTGTTTTTT
CASSGRQGPTGELFF